The 21 T cell receptor beta chains below were found in one sample sequenced in a study of T cells in Graves' hyperthyroidism and ophthalmopathy. The CDR3 regions of TCR beta were amplified from RNA transcripts. HTBI primers were the set used in a first-round RT-PCR of the TCR CDR3. TCRdb re-analysed the multiplex PCR reads in MiXCR, keeping a single row per CDR3 protein. The data show more than 450,000 distinct CDR3 sequences, about 20% seen once. The sequencing sample was made of blood. Receptors were obtained from a middle-aged man with Graves' ophthalmopathy.

The CDR3 protein is CASSIHGETQYF. As DNA, the CDR3 is TGTGCCAGTAGTATTCATGGGGAGACCCAGTACTTC. The V gene is TRBV19, the J gene TRBJ2-5; no definite D call. The germline V and J ends were trimmed by 3 bases and 5 bases, with 7 bases remaining between them. CDR1 is LNHDA and CDR2 is SQIVND in the germline V gene (reference sequence). The CDR3 covers 12 residues.

In its sample, this clonotype was seen a few times. The chain carries TRBV15 and TRBJ2-2; weak D call: TRBD1 (5 bases). The germline V gene encodes CDR1 LNHNV and CDR2 YYDKDF (reference sequence). Trimming shortened V by 0 bases and J by 4 bases, and 12 bases separated the two germline ends. This CDR3 has 16 residues. The CDR3: CATSRDQGARTGELFF. CDR3 bases: TGTGCCACCAGCAGAGATCAAGGGGCCCGCACCGGGGAGCTGTTTTTT.

This clonotype occurred a few times. This chain connects TRBV10-3 to TRBJ2-7; no reliable D call. V gave up 3 bases and J gave up 2 bases, with 5 bases separating them. The CDR3 is 12 amino acids. CDR1 and CDR2 (germline): ENHRY, SYGVKD. The CDR3 bases are TGTGCCATCAGTGAATTAACCTACGAGCAGTACTTC. It is translated as CAISELTYEQYF.

This clonotype was found a few times. This chain uses TRBV12-5 with TRBJ2-1; D unclear. Trimming shortened V by 5 bases and J by 0 bases, and 11 bases separated the two germline ends. CDR3 length equals 15 residues. The germline CDR1 and CDR2 sequences are LGHNT and FRNRAP. Written as DNA, the CDR3 is TGTGCTAGTGGTCACCAGGATAGCTCCTACAATGAGCAGTTCTTC. It codes for CASGHQDSSYNEQFF.

This clonotype was observed at least ten times. The chain carries TRBV30 and TRBJ1-1, with D uncertain. This CDR3 is built from 11 residues. Germline CDR1 and CDR2: GTSNPN and SVGIG (reference sequence). The V gene lost 8 bases and the J gene lost 5 bases, with 12 bases spanning the gap. For the CDR3, the DNA is TGTGCCCGTACCCGTTTAACTGAAGCTTTCTTT. It specifies CARTRLTEAFF.

This clonotype came up a few times. The genes are TRBV25-1 and TRBJ2-5, with D tentatively TRBD2 (5 bases). Germline V gene lookup returns CDR1 MGHDK and CDR2 SYGVNS. Trimming shortened V by 1 base and J by 2 bases, and 8 bases separated the two germline ends. The CDR3 spans 14 residues. The CDR3 DNA reads as TGTGCCAGCAGTGAATTCCTAGCTCAAGAGACCCAGTACTTC. It is translated as CASSEFLAQETQYF.

This clonotype has a single count. The V and J genes are TRBV19 and TRBJ2-1, with no clear D. The CDR3 is 11 amino acids. With 7 bases removed from V and 4 bases from J, the gap between germline ends came to 5 bases. The germline gives CDR1 LNHDA, CDR2 SQIVND (reference sequence). CDR3 sequence (DNA): TGTGCCAGTACCAGATACAATGAGCAGTTCTTC. The encoded protein is CASTRYNEQFF.

This clonotype was picked up many times. V gene TRBV3-1 combines with J gene TRBJ1-1, with D possibly being TRBD1 (5 bases). V dropped 0 bases and J dropped 4 bases, with 12 bases sitting between them. Looked up from germline, CDR1 is LGHDT and CDR2 is YNNKEL (reference sequence). The CDR3 loop spans 15 amino acids. CDR3 bases: TGTGCCAGCAGCCAAGATCTTTCAGGGCGCACTGAAGCTTTCTTT. As protein: CASSQDLSGRTEAFF.

This clonotype was counted ten times or more. CDR3 sequence reads: CSAIKGKDEQYF. The DNA for the CDR3 is TGCAGTGCGATCAAAGGGAAGGACGAGCAGTACTTC. This chain links TRBV20-1 with TRBJ2-7; D uncertain. The CDR3 has 12 amino acids. CDR1 and CDR2 from the germline V gene are DFQATT and SNEGSKA (reference sequence). The germline V and J ends were trimmed by 6 bases and 5 bases, with 14 bases remaining between them.

Note on this clonotype: A read error may explain this, as a much larger clone is one base away. The chain carries TRBV29-1 and TRBJ2-3; 16 bases align to TRBD2. The CDR3 runs 16 residues. From germline, CDR1 is SQVTM and CDR2 ANQGSEA. The ends lost 3 bases at V and 1 base at J; junction bases unmatched: 1. CDR3 sequence (DNA): TGCAGCGTTGAGGGGACTAGCGGGAGGGGCACAGATACGCAGTATTTT. Protein sequence: CSVEGTSGRGTDTQYF.

This clonotype has only a few counts. The chain links TRBV6-1 to TRBJ1-2; no firm D call. Trimming removed 6 bases from V and 4 bases from J, with 9 bases in between. There are 12 residues in the CDR3. Looked up from germline, CDR1 is MNHNS and CDR2 is SASEGT. The CDR3 here is CASRNRGYGYTF. CDR3 in DNA: TGTGCCAGCAGAAATAGAGGCTATGGCTACACCTTC.

This clonotype was detected many times. The J gene is TRBJ2-7, the V gene TRBV12-3 or TRBV12-4; D is possibly TRBD1 (5 bases). CDR3 length: 14 residues. V lost 3 bases and J lost 3, with 12 bases in between. The CDR3 loop is CASSFRGSDYEQYF. Here the CDR3 DNA reads TGTGCCAGCAGTTTTAGGGGTTCTGACTACGAGCAGTACTTC.

This clonotype was recorded at least ten times. The DNA for the CDR3 is TGTGCCAGCAGCCCCAGGGGGCACGGGGACACCGGGGAGCTGTTTTTT. Encoded protein: CASSPRGHGDTGELFF. This rearrangement joins TRBV11-2 to TRBJ2-2; 8 nucleotides align to TRBD1. The V and J ends lost 5 bases and 3 bases, in that order; junction bases with no gene match: 8. This CDR3 comprises 16 residues. Germline V gene data show CDR1 as SGHAT and CDR2 as FQNNGV.

This chain joins TRBV9 and TRBJ1-3; D is unresolved. Trimming stripped 0 bases from V and 3 bases from J, with 7 bases between. The CDR3 length is 14 residues. Germline CDR1 reads SGDLS; CDR2 reads YYNGEE. The CDR3 DNA follows: TGTGCCAGCAGCGTAGAAGGTTTTGGAAACACCATATATTTT. Translation: CASSVEGFGNTIYF.

V gene TRBV3-2 combines with J gene TRBJ2-7. TRBV3-2 is annotated as a pseudogene. The CDR3 sequence is 16 residues long. Written as DNA, the CDR3 is TGTGCCAGCAGCCAATACGCGGCAGCTGAGACCTACGAGCAGTACTTC. Translated, it gives CASSQYAAAETYEQYF.

The chain employs TRBV15 and TRBJ2-1; TRBD2 is a possible D gene (6 bases). Per the germline V gene, CDR1 is LNHNV and CDR2 is YYDKDF (reference sequence). V dropped 4 bases and J dropped 10 bases, with 11 bases sitting between them. This CDR3 region has 12 residues. CDR3 bases: TGTGCCACCAGCATGCAGCGGGCCGAGCAGTTCTTC. This encodes CATSMQRAEQFF.

This clonotype occurred a few times. A clone one base away is much larger, so this may be a read error. The chain combines TRBV2 with TRBJ2-1, with D tentatively TRBD2 (5 bases). The CDR3 has 13 amino acids. The V gene lost 7 bases and the J gene lost 6 bases, with 13 bases spanning the gap. Germline assignment: CDR1 SNHLY and CDR2 FYNNEI. The CDR3 sequence is CASIALRGNEQFF. The CDR3 DNA is TGTGCCAGCATTGCACTCCGGGGCAATGAGCAGTTCTTC.

In this sample, this clonotype turned up a few times. This chain joins TRBV13 and TRBJ2-3; 14 nucleotides line up with TRBD2. V lost 4 bases and J lost 2; bases outside the gene matches: 8. Germline CDR1 is PRHDT and CDR2 is FYEKMQ (reference sequence). The CDR3 is 18 residues long. This CDR3 reads CASSSSGLAGVPTDTQYF. The CDR3 DNA sequence: TGTGCCAGCAGCTCCTCGGGACTAGCGGGGGTGCCCACAGATACGCAGTATTTT.

In DNA form, the CDR3 reads TGTGCCAGCAGCCAAGGGGCAGGGGGTGAAAATCAGCCCCAGCATTTT. Protein product: CASSQGAGGENQPQHF. The V and J genes are TRBV3-1 and TRBJ1-5, with 7 bases that match TRBD1. The CDR3 length is 16 residues. Germline assignment: CDR1 LGHDT and CDR2 YNNKEL (reference sequence). With V trimmed by 1 base and J by 4 bases, 7 bases remained unmatched.

CDR3 region: CASSYSIAGGSYEQFF. In DNA form, the CDR3 reads TGTGCCAGCAGTTACTCGATAGCGGGGGGCTCCTATGAGCAGTTCTTC. The chain recombines TRBV6-5 with TRBJ2-1; 10 bases agree with TRBD2. The junction had 7 bases not matched to a gene; V was cut back by 0 bases and J by 8 bases. The germline V gene has CDR1 MNHEY and CDR2 SVGAGI. This CDR3 has 16 amino acids.

This clonotype was seen only a few times. The chain combines TRBV12-3 or TRBV12-4 with TRBJ2-6; 11 bases fit TRBD1. The CDR3 runs 18 residues. Trimming removed 3 bases from V and 4 bases from J; junction bases left unmatched: 8. The CDR3 sequence is CASSFRRTGGQGANVLTF. CDR3 in DNA: TGTGCCAGCAGTTTTCGCAGGACAGGGGGCCAGGGGGCCAACGTCCTGACTTTC.